Shown below are 13 T cell receptor beta chains from a single sample sequenced in a study of blood T cell repertoires in COVID-19. TCRdb keeps only in-frame clones here, not all; method: immunoSEQ multiplex PCR. The table records fewer than 500,000 clones, roughly 90% of them present only once. The sample consisted of peripheral blood. The origin of the receptors is a woman in her 30s with active or convalescent COVID-19.

The CDR3 sequence: CASRTSGGVADTQYF. The CDR3 DNA reads TGCGCCAGCAGGACTAGCGGGGGGGTGGCAGATACGCAGTATTTT. This rearrangement joins TRBV10-2 to TRBJ2-3, with 14 bases that match TRBD2. The germline V gene has CDR1 WSHSY and CDR2 SAAADI. The CDR3 contains 15 residues. Germline trimming cut 6 bases from V and 4 bases from J; bases unmatched to any gene: 3.

The genes are TRBV3-1 (or the pseudogene TRBV3-2) and TRBJ2-3; 7 bases agree with TRBD2. The germline V gene has CDR1 LGHDT and CDR2 YNNKEL (reference sequence). The CDR3 loop spans 16 amino acids. V trimming: 3 bases; J trimming: 5 bases; junction bases outside the gene matches: 11. CDR3 in DNA: TGTGCCAGCAGCCAGGGGGGGACGAACATACTAGATACGCAGTATTTT. It translates to CASSQGGTNILDTQYF.

V gene TRBV7-4 combines with J gene TRBJ2-7, with 12 bases matching TRBD2. The CDR3 totals 15 residues. Germline V gene lookup returns CDR1 SGHVT and CDR2 SQSDAQ. Trimming cost V 5 bases and J 0 bases; bases outside gene matches: 2. The DNA for the CDR3 is TGTGCCAGCAGCCGGACTAGCGGGAACTCCTACGAGCAGTACTTC. Its translation: CASSRTSGNSYEQYF.

The gene calls are TRBV27 and TRBJ1-1; 8 nucleotides align to TRBD1. The length of the CDR3 is 20 residues. Germline V lookup: CDR1 MNHEY, CDR2 SMNVEV (reference sequence). V lost 2 bases, J lost 0 bases, and 17 bases stayed unmatched. CDR3 residues: CASSLRGQGALGFLNTEAFF. CDR3 DNA: TGTGCCAGCAGTTTAAGAGGGCAGGGGGCATTGGGTTTCTTGAACACTGAAGCTTTCTTT.

This chain joins TRBV7-9 and TRBJ2-2; tentative D call: TRBD1 (6 bases). CDR1 and CDR2 (germline): SEHNR, FQNEAQ (reference sequence). Trimming pared 5 bases from V and 4 bases from J, leaving 14 bases between. CDR3 length equals 15 residues. The chain's CDR3 is CASSLQGSGTGELFF. Here the CDR3 DNA reads TGTGCCAGCAGCCTTCAGGGGTCGGGCACCGGGGAGCTGTTTTTT.

The V call is TRBV30, the J call TRBJ1-1; maybe TRBD1 (5 bases). From germline, CDR1 is GTSNPN and CDR2 SVGIG (reference sequence). The CDR3 length is 14 residues. V lost 1 base, J lost 4 bases, and 13 bases lay in between. The CDR3 DNA sequence: TGTGCCTGGAGTGCATTCGGGCAGGGCACTGAAGCTTTCTTT. Translating gives CAWSAFGQGTEAFF.

This sequence joins TRBV7-8 and TRBJ1-5, with D unclear. The CDR3 loop spans 13 amino acids. In germline, CDR1 is SGHVS, CDR2 FQNEAQ. Trimming removed 5 bases at V and 0 bases at J, with 5 bases between. As DNA, the CDR3 is TGTGCCAGCAGCCCCTATAGCAATCAGCCCCAGCATTTT. It codes for CASSPYSNQPQHF.

This clone was observed a handful of times. J is TRBJ2-2 and V is TRBV19; 11 nucleotides line up with TRBD2. Trimming removed 7 bases from V and 5 bases from J; junction bases left unmatched: 12. CDR3 length: 17 residues. Germline CDR1 is LNHDA and CDR2 is SQIVND (reference sequence). CDR3 DNA sequence: TGTGCCAGTACCCTTAGATACAGGACTAGCGGGACCGGGGAGCTGTTTTTT. Protein product: CASTLRYRTSGTGELFF.

For the CDR3, the DNA is TGTGCCAGCAGACGGTCGGAGACCCAGTACTTC. Its translation: CASRRSETQYF. The J gene is TRBJ2-5, the V gene TRBV3-1 (or the pseudogene TRBV3-2), with D unclear. The CDR3 extends over 11 amino acids. Germline assignment: CDR1 LGHDT and CDR2 YNNKEL (reference sequence). V shed 6 bases and J shed 5 bases, with 7 bases lying between them.

The J gene is TRBJ1-5, the V gene TRBV6-5; D is undetermined. CDR1 MNHEY and CDR2 SVGAGI come from the germline V gene. Trimming left V 4 bases short and J 9 bases short, with 13 bases between. The CDR3 runs 13 residues. The DNA for the CDR3 is TGTGCCAGCAGTTTAACCTCGGGGAGGCCCCAGCATTTT. This sequence encodes CASSLTSGRPQHF.

The chain carries TRBV7-8 and TRBJ2-7; D possibly corresponds to TRBD2 (6 bases). The ends were cut back, 1 base at V and 2 bases at J, with 12 bases in the middle. Germline V gene lookup returns CDR1 SGHVS and CDR2 FQNEAQ. The CDR3 covers 15 residues. CDR3 in amino acids: CASSLVTGGTYEQYF. The CDR3 region has the DNA TGTGCCAGCAGCTTAGTCACCGGGGGAACCTACGAGCAGTACTTC. Combining the CDR3 with reference TRBV7-8 and TRBJ2-7 gives the whole variable domain GAGVSQSPRYKVAKRGQDVALRCDPISGHVSLFWYQQALGQGPEFLTYFQNEAQLDKSGLPSDRFFAERPEGSVSTLKIQRTQQEDSAVYLCASSLVTGGTYEQYFGPGTRLTVT.

This clone came up a few times. This chain uses TRBV5-1 with TRBJ1-1, with D hard to call. V was pared by 0 bases and J by 8 bases, with 11 bases between. In germline, CDR1 is SGHRS, CDR2 YFSETQ. The CDR3 sequence is 13 residues long. This CDR3 reads CASSLDLTREAFF. The CDR3 coding sequence is TGCGCCAGCAGCTTGGACCTAACCCGAGAAGCTTTCTTT.

For this clone: The identical CDR3 is also encoded by other nucleotide sequences in the sample. The gene calls are TRBV3-1 (or the pseudogene TRBV3-2) and TRBJ2-7; TRBD2 matches at 14 bases. The CDR3 is 16 residues long. V was pared by 1 base and J by 1 base, with 0 bases of the junction left unmatched. Germline loops: CDR1 LGHDT, CDR2 YNNKEL (reference sequence). Written as DNA, the CDR3 is TGTGCCAGCAGCCAAGGACTAGCGGGGGGGTCCTACGAGCAGTACTTC. Translated, it gives CASSQGLAGGSYEQYF.